This T cell receptor beta chain was recovered during a study of T cell changes during pregnancy in multiple sclerosis. The CDR3 length is 16 residues. Germline V gene data show CDR1 as MDHEN and CDR2 as SYDVKM. V dropped 4 bases and J dropped 0 bases, with 16 bases sitting between them. Measured with immunoSEQ multiplex PCR; TCRdb has only the in-frame clones, and not every one. The sample contains 25,000 to 40,000 clones, 87% of which appear only once. The receptor comes from a female donor with multiple sclerosis, enrolled in a pregnancy study. This chain uses TRBV28 with TRBJ2-7, with D tentatively TRBD2 (6 bases). The sample in question was CD8+ T cells from peripheral blood mononuclear cells, obtained before pregnancy. CDR3 protein: CASSSPLAFTSYEQYF. CDR3 bases: TGTGCCAGCAGTTCCCCACTAGCTTTCACCTCCTACGAGCAGTACTTC.